This T cell receptor (beta chain) was identified during a study of shared clonotypes between healthy human individuals. General study points: Between a few donors, naive CD4 clonotypes were shared at a level of approximately 5%. The study found lower generation probabilities in non-shared clonotypes than in those shared by all four donors.

Notes on this clone: Its antigen is undetermined. The sample holds other DNA sequences that translate to the same CDR3.

CD4+ cells underwent separation, giving CD45RA+ naive and CD45RA-negative memory subsets. Data came from immunoSEQ multiplex PCR; TCRdb stores just in-frame clones and leaves some out. Among 2 million to 3 million clones listed, roughly 93% were seen once. In germline, CDR1 is LNHNV, CDR2 YYDKDF (reference sequence). CDR3 size: 15 residues. Trimming took 1 base from V and 1 from J; bases not matched to a gene: 2. The source of this sequence is a man between 18 and 29 years old in good health. Some clones in this sample may be carry-over from other donors' samples. Sequenced input: naive CD4+ T cells from PBMCs. The sample's subset: CD45RA+ positively selected. The chain combines TRBV15 with TRBJ1-1, with 8 bases that match TRBD1. This CDR3 reads CATSRAGTGNTEAFF. The DNA for the CDR3 is TGTGCCACCAGCAGAGCCGGGACAGGGAACACTGAAGCTTTCTTT.